This passage covers 17 T cell receptor beta chains from one sample sequenced in a study of blood T cell repertoires in COVID-19. The table came from immunoSEQ multiplex PCR; TCRdb's copy has only in-frame clones and leaves some out. The repertoire consists of some 90,000 clones, with around three quarters occurring once and the leading ten covering about 22%. Sequencing used peripheral blood. The receptors shown here come from a woman between 55 and 75 years old in a cohort sampled during active or convalescent COVID-19.

The rearrangement joins TRBV5-1 to TRBJ2-1; TRBD1 matches 9 bases. The CDR3 sequence is 15 residues long. V gave up 4 bases and J gave up 0 bases; unmatched junction bases: 2. Germline assignment: CDR1 SGHRS and CDR2 YFSETQ. CDR3 nucleotides: TGCGCCAGCAGCCAGGACAGGGGCTCCTACAATGAGCAGTTCTTC. Its protein product is CASSQDRGSYNEQFF.

The genes are TRBV29-1 and TRBJ1-2; D gene unclear. The germline CDR1 and CDR2 sequences are SQVTM and ANQGSEA. V was shortened by 2 bases and J by 4 bases, with 14 bases between the two germline ends. This CDR3 spans 14 amino acids. CDR3: CSVEPGPTGYGYTF. CDR3 coding DNA: TGCAGCGTTGAACCCGGTCCGACGGGCTATGGCTACACCTTC.

The genes are TRBV12-3 or TRBV12-4 and TRBJ1-2; D might be TRBD1 (5 bases). The CDR3 is 13 amino acids. With 4 bases removed from V and 2 bases from J, the gap between germline ends came to 8 bases. CDR3 sequence reads: CASSSDRNYGYTF. The CDR3 nucleotides read TGTGCCAGCAGTTCCGACAGAAACTATGGCTACACCTTC.

The genes are TRBV6-6 and TRBJ2-1, with a possible D match to TRBD2 (7 bases). Germline loops: CDR1 MNHNY, CDR2 SVGAGI (reference sequence). V gave up 6 bases and J gave up 4 bases, with 13 bases separating them. The CDR3 spans 14 residues. The CDR3 nucleotides are TGTGCCAGCAGACTACGGGGGGCTTACAATGAGCAGTTCTTC. It specifies CASRLRGAYNEQFF.

The chain couples TRBV7-9 to TRBJ2-5; D unresolved. This CDR3 spans 11 amino acids. Germline V lookup: CDR1 SEHNR, CDR2 FQNEAQ (reference sequence). Trimming took off 4 bases at V and 5 bases at J, with 5 bases between the two ends. This CDR3 is CASSSSETQYF. CDR3 coding DNA: TGTGCCAGCAGCTCGTCGGAGACCCAGTACTTC.

The J gene is TRBJ2-7, the V gene TRBV10-3, with D perhaps given as TRBD1 or TRBD2 (6 bases each). CDR1 is ENHRY, CDR2 SYGVKD, per germline. The CDR3 has 15 residues. V was pared by 6 bases and J by 2 bases, with 17 bases between. DNA for the CDR3: TGTGCCATCAGGGAGGGACACATGATACCCTACGAGCAGTACTTC. This sequence encodes CAIREGHMIPYEQYF.

This clone was found once. The chain is built from TRBV5-1 and TRBJ1-1; D is possibly TRBD1 (6 bases). Germline V lookup: CDR1 SGHRS, CDR2 YFSETQ. The CDR3 loop spans 15 amino acids. V lost 0 bases, J lost 4 bases, and 13 bases lay in between. This CDR3 is CASSLVSGVSTEAFF. CDR3 nucleotides: TGCGCCAGCAGCTTGGTGTCAGGGGTTTCCACTGAAGCTTTCTTT.

This clone was counted between two and nine times. This chain joins TRBV11-3 and TRBJ2-2; 11 bases agree with TRBD1. V lost 4 bases to trimming and J lost 6 bases; unmatched junction nucleotides: 10. The germline V gene encodes CDR1 SGHNT and CDR2 YENEEA. This CDR3 region has 17 residues. The CDR3 is CASSWDPGQGGSGELFF. DNA of the CDR3: TGTGCCAGCAGCTGGGACCCGGGACAGGGGGGTTCCGGGGAGCTGTTTTTT.

This chain links TRBV9 with TRBJ2-3; 13 positions agree with TRBD2. With V trimmed by 0 bases and J by 4 bases, 11 bases remained unmatched. The CDR3 is 19 residues long. CDR1 SGDLS and CDR2 YYNGEE come from the germline V gene. The CDR3 DNA reads as TGTGCCAGCAGCGTAGACGGTAGACTAGCGGGGGGCCTCCCAGATACGCAGTATTTT. Its translation is CASSVDGRLAGGLPDTQYF.

The rearrangement joins TRBV11-2 to TRBJ2-7; unclear D gene. The CDR3 extends over 14 amino acids. Trimming left V 5 bases short and J 6 bases short, with 17 bases between. The V gene's germline CDR1 is SGHAT and CDR2 FQNNGV. CDR3 sequence (DNA): TGTGCCAGCAGCATTAAAATGGGCTTAGGCGAGCAGTACTTC. As protein: CASSIKMGLGEQYF.

This clone has more than one count but fewer than ten. The chain is built from TRBV28 and TRBJ2-7; TRBD1 is a possible D gene (6 bases). The CDR3 consists of 15 residues. Germline CDR1 and CDR2: MDHEN and SYDVKM. V dropped 1 base and J dropped 1 base, with 11 bases sitting between them. CDR3 loop: CASSLSGDISYEQYF. In DNA form, the CDR3 reads TGTGCCAGCAGTTTATCTGGGGACATATCCTACGAGCAGTACTTC.

Comments on this clone: One end of the junction does not line up with germline, which may come from a read error. The CDR3 is CASSRTQGSDNEQFF. The CDR3 DNA reads as TGTGCCAGCAGCAGAACTCAGGGCTCCGACAATGAGCAGTTCTTC. V usage is TRBV7-9 and J usage is TRBJ2-1; tentative D call: TRBD1 (5 bases). CDR3 size: 15 residues. Germline CDR1 SEHNR, CDR2 FQNEAQ (reference sequence).

The chain recombines TRBV4-2 with TRBJ2-3; 8 nucleotides agree with TRBD1. The ends lost 4 bases at V and 1 base at J; junction bases unmatched: 10. The CDR3 extends over 17 amino acids. The germline gives CDR1 LGHNA, CDR2 YNFKEQ. Written as DNA, the CDR3 is TGTGCCAGCAGCCCCCGACTCCCGGGACAGGGCACAGATACGCAGTATTTT. It specifies CASSPRLPGQGTDTQYF.

The chain links TRBV19 to TRBJ1-1; D might be TRBD1 (5 bases). The CDR3 is 13 amino acids. Germline values: CDR1 LNHDA, CDR2 SQIVND (reference sequence). Trimming pared 2 bases from V and 1 base from J, leaving 5 bases between. The CDR3 protein is CASSIQGNTEAFF. CDR3 bases: TGTGCCAGTAGTATACAGGGGAACACTGAAGCTTTCTTT.

Many counts were recorded for this clone. This chain links TRBV7-8 with TRBJ1-2; D might be TRBD1 (5 bases). Trimming took off 1 base at V and 10 bases at J, with 10 bases between the two ends. From germline, CDR1 is SGHVS and CDR2 FQNEAQ. The CDR3 spans 12 residues. This CDR3 is CASSLEGIVYTF. CDR3 coding DNA: TGTGCCAGCAGCTTAGAGGGGATAGTCTACACCTTC.

This chain links TRBV28 with TRBJ2-7, with a possible D match to TRBD2 (5 bases). Germline CDR1 reads MDHEN; CDR2 reads SYDVKM. There are 15 residues in the CDR3. The ends were cut back, 7 bases at V and 3 bases at J, with 19 bases in the middle. The CDR3 reads CASTPLRGPLYEQYF. The CDR3, as DNA: TGTGCCAGCACACCCCTTCGGGGTCCCCTCTACGAGCAGTACTTC.

The chain is built from TRBV5-1 and TRBJ2-2, with 8 bases lining up with TRBD1. The CDR3 has 15 amino acids. The ends lost 2 bases at V and 1 base at J; junction bases unmatched: 1. Germline V gene lookup returns CDR1 SGHRS and CDR2 YFSETQ. CDR3 in DNA: TGCGCCAGCAGCTTTACAGGGGGGAACACCGGGGAGCTGTTTTTT. It encodes CASSFTGGNTGELFF.